The TCR beta chain under discussion was sequenced for a study of shared clonotypes between healthy human individuals. Findings and limits, study-wide: Some naive CD4 clonotypes, about 5.5%, turned up in common across a few donors. Estimated clonotype richness was generally higher in naive than memory subsets.

Into CD45RA+ naive and CD45RA-negative memory subsets, the CD4+ cells were split. There are 18 residues in the CDR3. Germline V gives CDR1 SGDLS, CDR2 YYNGEE. The trim removed 4 bases at V and 4 bases at J, leaving 15 bases unmatched. TCRdb's copy holds only in-frame clones and misses some; the assay was immunoSEQ multiplex PCR. The sample holds some 980,000 clones, more than 75% seen once. Concerning this clone: Its antigen remains unknown.

The TCR was taken from a man between 18 and 35 years old in good health. The chain recombines TRBV9 with TRBJ2-5; TRBD2 agrees at 11 bases. The sequencing input was memory CD4+ T cells sorted from blood. The subset denotes: CD45RA-negative fraction. CDR3 sequence: CASSYSLTSGTAAETQYF. The CDR3 nucleotides read TGTGCCAGCAGCTACTCCCTGACTAGCGGGACAGCGGCAGAGACCCAGTACTTC.